This T cell receptor (beta chain) was profiled in a study of beta chain features in type 1 diabetes. Study information: All samples together contributed 90 million to 110 million sorted cells for examination. Study-level points and caveats: Shortening of TCRB CDR3s, moderate but significant, appeared in all four CD4+ subsets of Type 1 diabetes patients.

Comments on this clone: The antigen is not known.

Trimming took 0 bases from V and 0 from J; bases not matched to a gene: 3. The CDR3 covers 16 residues. Germline V CDR1 and CDR2: SGHNT, YYREEE (reference sequence). Isolated RNA was reverse transcribed in full, so expressed TCRB transcripts were sequenced. The table came from immunoSEQ multiplex PCR; TCRdb's copy has only in-frame clones and leaves some out. This sample has a few hundred thousand clones, with under 20% found just once. Sample: naive CD4+ T cells from blood. This clonotype was sampled from a man aged 30-40 years with type 1 diabetes. The chain joins TRBV5-4 to TRBJ2-3, with 8 bases fitting TRBD2. The CDR3 DNA is TGTGCCAGCAGCTTGGGAACTAGCGGTAGCACAGATACGCAGTATTTT. It codes for CASSLGTSGSTDTQYF.